Following are 19 T cell receptor beta chains from one sample sequenced in a study of T cells of healthy individuals. TCRdb itself ran the 5' RACE reads through MiXCR, one entry per CDR3 protein. Among about 60,000 distinct CDR3 sequences listed, roughly 17% were seen once. All receptors derive from a human donor in good health.

This clonotype was observed many times. The V call is TRBV4-1, the J call TRBJ2-3; the D is unclear. CDR1 MGHRA and CDR2 YSYEKL come from the germline V gene. V shed 1 base and J shed 3 bases, with 2 bases lying between them. The CDR3 has 12 residues. The CDR3 loop is CASSQATDTQYF. The DNA for the CDR3 is TGCGCCAGCAGCCAAGCAACAGATACGCAGTATTTT.

The genes are TRBV20-1 and TRBJ2-6; no firm D call. Per the germline V gene, CDR1 is DFQATT and CDR2 is SNEGSKA (reference sequence). Between the trimmed V and J ends, which lost 2 bases and 1 base, there was a span of 3 bases. The CDR3 loop spans 13 amino acids. In DNA form, the CDR3 reads TGCAGTGCTAGACTGTCTGGGGCCAACGTCCTGACTTTC. Encoded protein: CSARLSGANVLTF.

This clonotype was detected only a few times. This sequence joins TRBV12-3 or TRBV12-4 and TRBJ2-7; the D gene is possibly TRBD1 (8 bases). V gave up 7 bases and J gave up 7 bases, with 20 bases separating them. This CDR3 has 14 amino acids. The CDR3 bases are TGTGCCAGCAATAAACAGGGGGGGACTACGGAGCAGTACTTC. It translates to CASNKQGGTTEQYF.

Many counts were recorded for this clonotype. J is TRBJ2-1 and V is TRBV15, with 9 bases lining up with TRBD1. From germline, CDR1 is LNHNV and CDR2 YYDKDF (reference sequence). The CDR3 sequence is 15 residues long. J was trimmed by 7 bases and V by 5 bases; bases with no gene match: 9. DNA for the CDR3: TGTGCCACCAGCGGCCTAGGGACAGGGTTGAATGAGCAGTTCTTC. It yields the protein CATSGLGTGLNEQFF.

This clonotype occurred a few times. The rearrangement joins TRBV19 to TRBJ2-5, with D tentatively TRBD2 (5 bases). Trimming stripped 5 bases from V and 4 bases from J, with 14 bases between. The CDR3 is 14 residues long. Germline V CDR1 and CDR2: LNHDA, SQIVND (reference sequence). CDR3 DNA: TGTGCCAGTAGTCCCGTCGAGGGCGGAGAGACCCAGTACTTC. It yields the protein CASSPVEGGETQYF.

This clonotype was observed at least ten times. The CDR3 nucleotides read TGTGCCAGCTCACCATTGGAGCGAGACCTCTACGAGCAGTACTTC. Encoded protein: CASSPLERDLYEQYF. The chain carries TRBV18 and TRBJ2-7; D is undetermined. The length of the CDR3 is 15 residues. Trimming took off 2 bases at V and 3 bases at J, with 14 bases between the two ends. Germline CDR1 KGHSH, CDR2 LQKENI. The full variable domain, with the rest looked up from reference TRBV18 and TRBJ2-7, is NAGVMQNPRHLVRRRGQEARLRCSPMKGHSHVYWYRQLPEEGLKFMVYLQKENIIDESGMPKERFSAEFPKEGPSILRIQQVVRGDSAAYFCASSPLERDLYEQYFGPGTRLTVT.

This clonotype came up a few times. The J gene is TRBJ2-1, the V gene TRBV6-5; 10 bases align to TRBD2. Germline trimming cut 4 bases from V and 8 bases from J; bases unmatched to any gene: 8. The CDR3 extends over 15 amino acids. CDR1 is MNHEY and CDR2 is SVGAGI in the germline V gene. In DNA form, the CDR3 reads TGTGCCAGCAGTTCAGCGGGAGGGCGGGGGGATGAGCAGTTCTTC. It yields the protein CASSSAGGRGDEQFF.

This clonotype has a handful of counts. The CDR3 region has the DNA TGCAGTGCTGCTCTTCCCCTTAGGGTCTATGGCTACACCTTC. This codes for CSAALPLRVYGYTF. The chain carries TRBV20-1 and TRBJ1-2, with no clear D. Trimming pared 5 bases from V and 4 bases from J, leaving 17 bases between. From germline, CDR1 is DFQATT and CDR2 SNEGSKA (reference sequence). The CDR3 totals 14 residues.

The chain is built from TRBV9 and TRBJ2-3; D may be TRBD2 (6 bases). CDR3 size: 14 residues. V gave up 3 bases and J gave up 9 bases, with 17 bases separating them. Germline V gene sequence: CDR1 SGDLS, CDR2 YYNGEE. The CDR3 reads CASSGGEDSGTQYF. The CDR3 DNA sequence: TGTGCCAGCAGCGGCGGGGAGGATTCCGGGACGCAGTATTTT.

This clonotype has a count of ten or more. The chain has TRBV18 and TRBJ1-5; no clear D. The ends were cut back, 3 bases at V and 3 bases at J, with 12 bases in the middle. The CDR3 is 15 residues long. Germline CDR1 reads KGHSH; CDR2 reads LQKENI. CDR3 loop: CASSPQASSNQPQHF. CDR3 DNA sequence: TGTGCCAGCTCACCTCAGGCTTCCTCCAATCAGCCCCAGCATTTT.

As regards this clonotype: A much bigger clone sits one base away, suggesting this may be a read error. J is TRBJ1-5 and V is TRBV29-1; D is unresolved. Germline V gene sequence: CDR1 SQVTM, CDR2 ANQGSEA. The CDR3 runs to 12 residues. DNA of the CDR3: TGCAGCGTCCAGGACGCCGATCAGCCCCGGCATTTT. This encodes CSVQDADQPRHF. The whole variable domain, filled in from reference TRBV29-1 and TRBJ1-5, reads SAVISQKPSRDICQRGTSLTIQCQVDSQVTMMFWYRQQPGQSLTLIATANQGSEATYESGFVIDKFPISRPNLTFSTLTVSNMSPEDSSIYLCSVQDADQPRHFGDGTRLSIL.

The gene calls are TRBV11-1 and TRBJ1-4; 9 bases are shared with TRBD1. The CDR3 is made up of 17 amino acids. CDR1 and CDR2 (germline): SGHAT, FQDESV (reference sequence). The trim removed 5 bases at V and 1 base at J, leaving 8 bases unmatched. In nucleotides, the CDR3 is TGTGCCAGCAGCGACACAGGGGGCGGGGTAACTAATGAAAAACTGTTTTTT. It translates to CASSDTGGGVTNEKLFF.

This clonotype showed up many times. The chain recombines TRBV4-2 with TRBJ2-7, with 8 nucleotides matching TRBD1. The trim removed 0 bases at V and 3 bases at J, leaving 7 bases unmatched. The CDR3 totals 16 residues. Germline assignment: CDR1 LGHNA and CDR2 YNFKEQ. CDR3 loop: CASSQDGQGGVYEQYF. CDR3 DNA: TGTGCCAGCAGCCAAGACGGACAGGGCGGTGTCTACGAGCAGTACTTC.

This clonotype occurred many times. The chain joins TRBV12-3 or TRBV12-4 to TRBJ2-7, with D tentatively TRBD2 (5 bases). Trimming took off 0 bases at V and 2 bases at J, with 5 bases between the two ends. The CDR3 extends over 13 amino acids. This CDR3 is CASSLAGAYEQYF. In DNA form, the CDR3 reads TGTGCCAGCAGTTTAGCGGGAGCCTACGAGCAGTACTTC.

The sample holds many counts of this clonotype. CDR3 amino acids: CASSFSEGSGGYNEQFF. CDR3 sequence (DNA): TGTGCCAGCAGTTTCTCCGAGGGTAGCGGGGGTTACAATGAGCAGTTCTTC. The chain joins TRBV12-3 or TRBV12-4 to TRBJ2-1, with 9 bases lining up with TRBD2. CDR3 length: 17 residues. With 3 bases clipped from V and 4 bases from J, the junction kept 10 bases outside the gene matches.

This CDR3 reads CAASQGPYNEQFF. CDR3 DNA sequence: TGTGCCGCCAGCCAGGGCCCCTACAATGAGCAGTTCTTC. V usage is TRBV2 and J usage is TRBJ2-1; D is perhaps TRBD1 (5 bases). The CDR3 runs 13 residues. CDR1 is SNHLY and CDR2 is FYNNEI in the germline V gene. The V and J ends lost 11 bases and 2 bases respectively, with 13 bases between them.

This clonotype appeared many times. The genes are TRBV30 and TRBJ1-1, with D hard to call. Germline V gene sequence: CDR1 GTSNPN, CDR2 SVGIG (reference sequence). The CDR3 covers 11 residues. V lost 4 bases and J lost 6, with 9 bases in between. The CDR3 here is CAWTHSSEAFF. The CDR3 DNA reads TGTGCCTGGACCCACTCATCTGAAGCTTTCTTT. The complete variable domain, with remaining parts taken from reference TRBV30 and TRBJ1-1, reads SQTIHQWPATLVQPVGSPLSLECTVEGTSNPNLYWYRQAAGRGLQLLFYSVGIGQISSEVPQNLSASRPQDRQFILSSKKLLLSDSGFYLCAWTHSSEAFFGQGTRLTVV.

This clonotype was found many times. This chain uses TRBV12-3 or TRBV12-4 with TRBJ2-5; 10 bases fit TRBD1. V shed 5 bases, J shed 5 bases, and the junction held 5 bases outside the gene matches. The CDR3 runs to 14 residues. The CDR3 DNA is TGTGCCAGCAGTCCCGACAGGGGGCAGGAGACCCAGTACTTC. Translating it yields CASSPDRGQETQYF.

This clonotype came up many times. This chain links TRBV7-2 with TRBJ2-1; no reliable D call. The V gene lost 5 bases and the J gene lost 13 bases, with 12 bases spanning the gap. Per the germline V gene, CDR1 is SGHTA and CDR2 is FQGNSA. CDR3 length: 11 residues. The CDR3 protein is CASSLFNSQFF. DNA for the CDR3: TGTGCCAGCAGCCTTTTCAATTCCCAGTTCTTC.